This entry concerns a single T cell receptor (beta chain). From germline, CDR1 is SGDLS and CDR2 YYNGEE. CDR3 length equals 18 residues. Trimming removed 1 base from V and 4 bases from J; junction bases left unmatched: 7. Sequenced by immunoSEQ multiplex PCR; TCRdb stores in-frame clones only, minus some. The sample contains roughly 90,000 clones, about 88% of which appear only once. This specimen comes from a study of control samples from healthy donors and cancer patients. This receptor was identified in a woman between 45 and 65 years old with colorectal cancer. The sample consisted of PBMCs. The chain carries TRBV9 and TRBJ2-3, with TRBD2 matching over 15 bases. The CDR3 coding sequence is TGTGCCAGCAGCGTATTCCCGGGACTAGCGGGGGGCCCAGATACGCAGTATTTT. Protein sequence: CASSVFPGLAGGPDTQYF.